This T cell receptor (beta chain) appears in the sequencing data of a study of blood T cell repertoires in COVID-19. Study details: Some COVID-19 samples were acute and others convalescent; all came from the United States, Italy and Spain. From T cells, B-cell-depleted T cells, or PBMCs came the material, which was cDNA or gDNA.

In the authors' methods: Reference gene primer amplification yielded estimated nucleated cell counts. TCRdb's copy holds only in-frame clones and misses some; the assay was immunoSEQ multiplex PCR. Clone size and V and J calls were adopted from that table, with D and trimming inferred from the DNA. Of approximately 180,000 clones detected, 70% to 90% appear once; the ten largest clones hold over 2.5%. V shed 5 bases and J shed 4 bases, with 11 bases lying between them. Germline CDR1 MDHEN, CDR2 SYDVKM. There are 13 residues in the CDR3. This receptor was taken from a man in his 60s with acute or convalescent COVID-19. Material: peripheral blood. The rearrangement links TRBV28 to TRBJ2-5, with D possibly TRBD1 on 5 matching bases. DNA for the CDR3: TGTGCCAGCAGTCTTCCAGGGCTAGAGACCCAGTACTTC. It encodes CASSLPGLETQYF.